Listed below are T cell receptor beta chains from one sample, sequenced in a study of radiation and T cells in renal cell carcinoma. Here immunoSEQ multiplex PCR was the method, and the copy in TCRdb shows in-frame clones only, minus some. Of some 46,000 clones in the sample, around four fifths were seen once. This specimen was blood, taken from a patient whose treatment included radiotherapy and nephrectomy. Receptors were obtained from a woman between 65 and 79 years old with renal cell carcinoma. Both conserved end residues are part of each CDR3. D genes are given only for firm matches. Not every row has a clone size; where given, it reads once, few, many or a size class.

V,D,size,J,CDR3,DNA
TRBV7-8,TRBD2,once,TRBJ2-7,CASSPLRARTSGSRREQYF,TGTGCCAGCAGCCCACTCCGCGCCCGGACTAGCGGGAGTCGTCGCGAGCAGTACTTC
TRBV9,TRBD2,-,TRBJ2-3,CASSVVGTSSSGAQYF,TGTGCCAGCAGCGTAGTCGGGACTAGCTCCAGTGGGGCGCAGTATTTT
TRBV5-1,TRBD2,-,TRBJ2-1,CASSPGGGRTYNEQFF,TGCGCCAGCAGCCCCGGCGGCGGGAGGACATACAATGAGCAGTTCTTC
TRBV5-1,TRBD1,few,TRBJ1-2,CASTLTGDGYGYTF,TGCGCCAGCACCCTGACAGGGGATGGCTATGGCTACACCTTC
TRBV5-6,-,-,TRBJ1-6,CASSFLSGQTNSPLHF,TGTGCCAGCAGCTTCCTCTCCGGACAGACTAATTCACCCCTCCACTTT
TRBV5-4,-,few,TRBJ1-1,CASSFTNTEAFF,TGTGCCAGCAGCTTTACGAACACTGAAGCTTTCTTT
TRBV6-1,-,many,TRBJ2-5,CASRETRGGGQETQYF,TGTGCCAGCAGAGAAACGAGGGGTGGGGGCCAAGAGACCCAGTACTTC
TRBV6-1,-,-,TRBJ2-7,CASSEPSGQAYEQYF,TGTGCCAGCAGTGAACCATCGGGACAAGCCTACGAGCAGTACTTC
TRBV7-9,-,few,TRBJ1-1,CASSLQYNTEAFF,TGTGCCAGCAGCTTACAATATAACACTGAAGCTTTCTTT
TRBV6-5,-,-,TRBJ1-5,CASSPRTDSNQPQHF,TGTGCCAGCAGTCCACGGACGGATAGCAATCAGCCCCAGCATTTT
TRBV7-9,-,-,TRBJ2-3,CASSLTYGDTQYF,TGTGCCAGCAGTCTAACTTATGGAGATACGCAGTATTTT
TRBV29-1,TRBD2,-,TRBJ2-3,CGTSGEVGTDTQYF,TGCGGGACTAGCGGGGAAGTAGGCACAGATACGCAGTATTTT
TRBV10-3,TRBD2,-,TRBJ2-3,CAIKTSSDTQYF,TGTGCCATAAAGACTAGCTCAGATACGCAGTATTTT
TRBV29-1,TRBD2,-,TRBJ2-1,CSVEDPTSGGSLHNEQFF,TGCAGCGTTGAAGATCCCACTAGCGGGGGGAGCCTCCACAATGAGCAGTTCTTC
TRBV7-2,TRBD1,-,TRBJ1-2,CASSLVPGTGNYGYTF,TGTGCCAGCAGCTTAGTCCCCGGGACAGGGAACTATGGCTACACCTTC
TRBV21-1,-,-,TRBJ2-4,CASRDSLAKNIQYF,TGTGCCAGCAGGGACAGTTTAGCCAAAAACATTCAGTACTTC
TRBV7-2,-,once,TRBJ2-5,CASSPLETQYF,TGTGCCAGCAGCCCCCTGGAGACCCAGTACTTC
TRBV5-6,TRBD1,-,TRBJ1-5,CASSLAGQGSNQPQHF,TGTGCCAGCAGCTTGGCAGGACAGGGTAGCAATCAGCCCCAGCATTTT
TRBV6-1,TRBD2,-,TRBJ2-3,CASSERGADTQYF,TGTGCCAGCAGTGAACGGGGGGCAGATACGCAGTATTTT
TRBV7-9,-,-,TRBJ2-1,CASSAGRGSYNEQFF,TGTGCCAGCAGCGCGGGCCGGGGCTCCTACAATGAGCAGTTCTTC